This T cell receptor (beta chain) is from a study of early T cells in non-severe SARS-CoV-2 infection. Study as a whole: The authors sequenced bulk RNA from unsorted whole blood, leaving chains unpaired. General observations from the study: Sequences matched to VDJdb favored anti-spike CD8 responses, while private and CD4 specificities were missed.

Individual cDNA molecules were tagged with unique molecular identifiers. TCRdb processed the 5' RACE reads anew with MiXCR; each CDR3 protein has one entry. This table has about 76,000 distinct CDR3 sequences, roughly 12% appearing once. Trimming shortened V by 5 bases and J by 0 bases, and 4 bases separated the two germline ends. This CDR3 spans 12 amino acids. Per the germline V gene, CDR1 is SGHAT and CDR2 is FQNNGV. This clonotype has ten or more counts. As yet, its antigen is unknown. The chain links TRBV11-2 to TRBJ2-5, with D unresolved. This TCR was recovered from an adult who was a healthcare worker with PCR-confirmed SARS-CoV-2 infection or an uninfected control (not recorded which). Sequencing was carried out using whole blood. The CDR3 region has the DNA TGTGCCAGCAGCAGAGACCAAGAGACCCAGTACTTC. It translates to CASSRDQETQYF.